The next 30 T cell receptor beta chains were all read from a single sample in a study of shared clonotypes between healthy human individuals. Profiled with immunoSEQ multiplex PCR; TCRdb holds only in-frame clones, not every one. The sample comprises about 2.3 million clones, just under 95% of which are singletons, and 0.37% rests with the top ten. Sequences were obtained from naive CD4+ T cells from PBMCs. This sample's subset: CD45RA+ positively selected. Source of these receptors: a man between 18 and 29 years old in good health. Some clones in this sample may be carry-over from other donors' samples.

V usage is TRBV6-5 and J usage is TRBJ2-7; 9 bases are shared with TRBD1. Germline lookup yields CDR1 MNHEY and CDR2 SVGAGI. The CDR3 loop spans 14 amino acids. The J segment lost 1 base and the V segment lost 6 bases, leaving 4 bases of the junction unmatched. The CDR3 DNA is TGTGCCAGCAGGGACAGGGGCGTGTCCTACGAGCAGTACTTC. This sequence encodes CASRDRGVSYEQYF.

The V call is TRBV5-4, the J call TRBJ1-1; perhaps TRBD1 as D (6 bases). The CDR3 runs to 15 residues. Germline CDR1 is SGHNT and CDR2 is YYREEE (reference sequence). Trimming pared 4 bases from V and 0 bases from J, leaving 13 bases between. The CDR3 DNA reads TGTGCCAGCAGCCGAACAGGGACAATGAACACTGAAGCTTTCTTT. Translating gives CASSRTGTMNTEAFF. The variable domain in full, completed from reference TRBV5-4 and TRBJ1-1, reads ETGVTQSPTHLIKTRGQQVTLRCSSQSGHNTVSWYQQALGQGPQFIFQYYREEENGRGNFPPRFSGLQFPNYSSELNVNALELDDSALYLCASSRTGTMNTEAFFGQGTRLTVV.

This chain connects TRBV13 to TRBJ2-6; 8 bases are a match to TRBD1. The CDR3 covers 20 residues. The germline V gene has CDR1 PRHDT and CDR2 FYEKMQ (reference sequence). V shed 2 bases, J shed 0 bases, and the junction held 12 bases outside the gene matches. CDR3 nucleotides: TGTGCCAGCAGCTTATATCGATGGACAGGGATCAACTCTGGGGCCAACGTCCTGACTTTC. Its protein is CASSLYRWTGINSGANVLTF.

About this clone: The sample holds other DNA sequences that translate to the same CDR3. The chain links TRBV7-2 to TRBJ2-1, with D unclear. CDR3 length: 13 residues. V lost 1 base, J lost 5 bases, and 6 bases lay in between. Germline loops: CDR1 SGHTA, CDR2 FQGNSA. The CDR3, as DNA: TGTGCCAGCAGCTTAGGGCGGAACAATGAGCAGTTCTTC. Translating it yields CASSLGRNNEQFF.

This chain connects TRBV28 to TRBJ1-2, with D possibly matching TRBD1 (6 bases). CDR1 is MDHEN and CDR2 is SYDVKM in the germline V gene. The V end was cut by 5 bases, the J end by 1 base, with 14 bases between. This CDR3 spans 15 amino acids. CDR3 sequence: CASSTTGSGNYGYTF. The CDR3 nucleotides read TGTGCCAGCAGTACCACAGGGTCGGGTAACTATGGCTACACCTTC.

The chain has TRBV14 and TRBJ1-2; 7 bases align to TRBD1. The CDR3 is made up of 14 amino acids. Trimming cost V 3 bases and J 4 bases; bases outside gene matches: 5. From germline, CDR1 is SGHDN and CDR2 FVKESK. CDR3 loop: CASSQQTGSYGYTF. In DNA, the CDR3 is TGTGCCAGCAGCCAGCAGACAGGGAGCTATGGCTACACCTTC.

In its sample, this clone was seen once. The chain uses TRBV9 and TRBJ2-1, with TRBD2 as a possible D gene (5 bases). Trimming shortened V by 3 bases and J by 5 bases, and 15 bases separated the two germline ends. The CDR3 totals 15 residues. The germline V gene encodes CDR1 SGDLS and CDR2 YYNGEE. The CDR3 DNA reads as TGTGCCAGCAGCGGGAAAGCGGAGCGTAACAATGAGCAGTTCTTC. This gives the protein CASSGKAERNNEQFF. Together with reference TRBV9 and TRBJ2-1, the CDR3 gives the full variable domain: DSGVTQTPKHLITATGQRVTLRCSPRSGDLSVYWYQQSLDQGLQFLIQYYNGEERAKGNILERFSAQQFPDLHSELNLSSLELGDSALYFCASSGKAERNNEQFFGPGTRLTVL.

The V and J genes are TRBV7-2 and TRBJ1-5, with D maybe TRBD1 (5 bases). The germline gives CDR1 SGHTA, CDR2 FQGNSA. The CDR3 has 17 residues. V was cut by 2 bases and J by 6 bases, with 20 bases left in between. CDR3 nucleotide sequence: TGTGCCAGCAGCTTATACGGACCCAGCCTGGGGGGTCAGCCCCAGCATTTT. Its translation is CASSLYGPSLGGQPQHF.

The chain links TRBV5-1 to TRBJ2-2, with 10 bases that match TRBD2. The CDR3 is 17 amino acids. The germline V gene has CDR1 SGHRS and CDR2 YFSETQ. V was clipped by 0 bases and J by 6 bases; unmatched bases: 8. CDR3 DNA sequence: TGCGCCAGCAGCTTGGGGCTAGCGGGAGTTGGGTCCGGGGAGCTGTTTTTT. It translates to CASSLGLAGVGSGELFF.

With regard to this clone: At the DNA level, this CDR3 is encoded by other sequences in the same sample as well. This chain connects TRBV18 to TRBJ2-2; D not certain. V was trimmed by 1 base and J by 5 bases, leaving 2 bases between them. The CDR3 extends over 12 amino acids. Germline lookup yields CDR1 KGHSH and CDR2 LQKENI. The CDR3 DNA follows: TGTGCCAGCTCACCACTTACCGGGGAGCTGTTTTTT. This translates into CASSPLTGELFF.

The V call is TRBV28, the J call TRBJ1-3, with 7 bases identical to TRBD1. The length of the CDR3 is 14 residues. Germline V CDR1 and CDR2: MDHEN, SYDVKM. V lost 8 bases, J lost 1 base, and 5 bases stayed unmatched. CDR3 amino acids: CASGDRLSGNTIYF. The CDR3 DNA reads TGTGCCAGCGGGGACAGACTTTCTGGAAACACCATATATTTT.

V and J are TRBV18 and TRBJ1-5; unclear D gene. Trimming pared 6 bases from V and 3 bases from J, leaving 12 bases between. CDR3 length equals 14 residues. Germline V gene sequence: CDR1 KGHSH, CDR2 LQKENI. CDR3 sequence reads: CASSLSYTNQPQHF. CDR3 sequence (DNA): TGTGCCAGCTCCCTATCGTATACCAATCAGCCCCAGCATTTT.

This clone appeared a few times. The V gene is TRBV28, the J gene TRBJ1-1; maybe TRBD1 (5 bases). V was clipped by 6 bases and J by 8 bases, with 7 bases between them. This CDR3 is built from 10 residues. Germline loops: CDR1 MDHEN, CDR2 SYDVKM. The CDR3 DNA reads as TGTGCCAGCAGCTACAGGGAAGCTTTCTTT. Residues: CASSYREAFF.

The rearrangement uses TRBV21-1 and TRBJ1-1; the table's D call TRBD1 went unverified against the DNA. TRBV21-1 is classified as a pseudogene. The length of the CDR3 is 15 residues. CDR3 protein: CPATAFRFMNTEAFF. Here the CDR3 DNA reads TGCCCAGCAACCGCCTTCAGGTTCATGAACACTGAAGCTTTCTTT.

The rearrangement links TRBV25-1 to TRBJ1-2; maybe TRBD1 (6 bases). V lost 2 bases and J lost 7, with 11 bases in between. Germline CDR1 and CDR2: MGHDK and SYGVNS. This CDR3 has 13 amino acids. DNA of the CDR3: TGTGCCAGCAGTGAACGGGCAGGGGCTGGCTACACCTTC. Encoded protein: CASSERAGAGYTF.

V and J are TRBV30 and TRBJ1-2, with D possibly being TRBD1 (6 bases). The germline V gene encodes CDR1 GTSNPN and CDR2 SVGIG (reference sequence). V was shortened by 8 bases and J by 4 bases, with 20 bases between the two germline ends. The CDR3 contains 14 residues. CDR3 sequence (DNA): TGTGCCCGCCGACTGGACAGTTTCCGCTATGGCTACACCTTC. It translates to CARRLDSFRYGYTF.

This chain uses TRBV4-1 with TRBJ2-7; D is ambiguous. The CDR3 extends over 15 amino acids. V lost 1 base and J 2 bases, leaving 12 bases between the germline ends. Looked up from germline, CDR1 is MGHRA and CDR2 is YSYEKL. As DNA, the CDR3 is TGCGCCAGCAGCCAAGCTCGTGCAGTAACCTACGAGCAGTACTTC. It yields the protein CASSQARAVTYEQYF.

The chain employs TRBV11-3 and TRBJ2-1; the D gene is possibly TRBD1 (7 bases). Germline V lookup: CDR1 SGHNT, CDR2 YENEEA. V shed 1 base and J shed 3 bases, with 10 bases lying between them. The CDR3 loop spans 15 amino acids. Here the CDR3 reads CASSLGQGGYNEQFF. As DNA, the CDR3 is TGTGCCAGCAGCTTAGGACAGGGAGGCTACAATGAGCAGTTCTTC.

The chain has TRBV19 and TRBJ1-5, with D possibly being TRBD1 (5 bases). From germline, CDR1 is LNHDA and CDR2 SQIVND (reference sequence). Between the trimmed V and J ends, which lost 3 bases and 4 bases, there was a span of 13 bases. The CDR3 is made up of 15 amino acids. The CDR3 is CASSMEGVGNQPQHF. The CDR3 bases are TGTGCCAGTAGTATGGAAGGGGTAGGGAATCAGCCCCAGCATTTT.

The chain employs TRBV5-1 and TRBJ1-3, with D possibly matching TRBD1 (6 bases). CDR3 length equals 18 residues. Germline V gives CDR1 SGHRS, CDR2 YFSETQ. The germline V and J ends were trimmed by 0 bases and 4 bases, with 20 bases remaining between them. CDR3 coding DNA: TGCGCCAGCAGCTTGGTACCCCTCTCCACAGGGTGGGGAAACACCATATATTTT. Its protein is CASSLVPLSTGWGNTIYF.

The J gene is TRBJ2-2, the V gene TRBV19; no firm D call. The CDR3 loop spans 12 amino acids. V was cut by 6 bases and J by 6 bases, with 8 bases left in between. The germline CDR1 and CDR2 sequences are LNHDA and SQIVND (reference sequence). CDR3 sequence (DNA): TGTGCCAGTAGCCCTAGGGCCGGGGAGCTGTTTTTT. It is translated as CASSPRAGELFF.

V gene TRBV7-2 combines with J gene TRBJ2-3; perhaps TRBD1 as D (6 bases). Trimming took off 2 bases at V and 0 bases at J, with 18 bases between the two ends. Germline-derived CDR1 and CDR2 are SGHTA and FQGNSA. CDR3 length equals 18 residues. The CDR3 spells CASSLPPTGHPSTDTQYF. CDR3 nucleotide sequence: TGTGCCAGCAGCTTACCGCCGACAGGACACCCTAGCACAGATACGCAGTATTTT. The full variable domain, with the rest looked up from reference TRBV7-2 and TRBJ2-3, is GAGVSQSPSNKVTEKGKDVELRCDPISGHTALYWYRQSLGQGLEFLIYFQGNSAPDKSGLPSDRFSAERTGGSVSTLTIQRTQQEDSAVYLCASSLPPTGHPSTDTQYFGPGTRLTVL.

The CDR3: CASSTWGESYNEQFF. CDR3 DNA: TGCGCCAGCAGCACGTGGGGGGAGTCGTACAATGAGCAGTTCTTC. The V call is TRBV5-1, the J call TRBJ2-1, with a tentative D call TRBD2 (6 bases). Looked up from germline, CDR1 is SGHRS and CDR2 is YFSETQ. The CDR3 is 15 residues long. V lost 4 bases and J lost 4, with 15 bases in between.

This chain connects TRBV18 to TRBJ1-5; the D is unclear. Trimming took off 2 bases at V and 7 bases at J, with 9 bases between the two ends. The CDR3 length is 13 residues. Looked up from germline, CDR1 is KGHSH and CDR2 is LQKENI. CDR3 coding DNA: TGTGCCAGCTCACCAATTCCCGAACAGCCCCAGCATTTT. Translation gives CASSPIPEQPQHF.

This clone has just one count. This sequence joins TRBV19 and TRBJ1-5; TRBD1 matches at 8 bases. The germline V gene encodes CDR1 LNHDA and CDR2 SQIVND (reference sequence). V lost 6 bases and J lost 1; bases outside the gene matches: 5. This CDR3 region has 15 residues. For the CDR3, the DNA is TGTGCCAGTAGAGGGACAGGTCGGAGCAATCAGCCCCAGCATTTT. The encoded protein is CASRGTGRSNQPQHF.

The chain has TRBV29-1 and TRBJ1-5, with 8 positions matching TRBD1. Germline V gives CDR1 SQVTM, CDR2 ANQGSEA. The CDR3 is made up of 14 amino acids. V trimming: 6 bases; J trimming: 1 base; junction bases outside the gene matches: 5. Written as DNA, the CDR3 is TGCAGCGTCTGGACAGGGTTGAGCAATCAGCCCCAGCATTTT. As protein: CSVWTGLSNQPQHF.

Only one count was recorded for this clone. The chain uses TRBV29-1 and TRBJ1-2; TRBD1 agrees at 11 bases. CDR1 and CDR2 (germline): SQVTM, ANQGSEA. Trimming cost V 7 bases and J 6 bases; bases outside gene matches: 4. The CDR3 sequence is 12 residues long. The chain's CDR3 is CSADRGQDGYTF. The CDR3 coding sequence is TGCAGCGCGGACAGGGGGCAGGATGGCTACACCTTC.

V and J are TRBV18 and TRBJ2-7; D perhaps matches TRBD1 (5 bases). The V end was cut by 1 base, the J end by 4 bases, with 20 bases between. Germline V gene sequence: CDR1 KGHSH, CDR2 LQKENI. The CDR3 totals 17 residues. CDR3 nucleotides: TGTGCCAGCTCACCACGGCAGGGTGGAGATTTCGGGTACGAGCAGTACTTC. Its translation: CASSPRQGGDFGYEQYF.

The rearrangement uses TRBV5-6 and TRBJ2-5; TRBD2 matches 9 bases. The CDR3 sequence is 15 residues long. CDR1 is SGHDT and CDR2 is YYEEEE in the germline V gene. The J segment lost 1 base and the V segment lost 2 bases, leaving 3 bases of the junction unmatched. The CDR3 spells CASSFASGVQETQYF. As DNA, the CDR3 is TGTGCCAGCAGCTTTGCTAGCGGGGTCCAAGAGACCCAGTACTTC.

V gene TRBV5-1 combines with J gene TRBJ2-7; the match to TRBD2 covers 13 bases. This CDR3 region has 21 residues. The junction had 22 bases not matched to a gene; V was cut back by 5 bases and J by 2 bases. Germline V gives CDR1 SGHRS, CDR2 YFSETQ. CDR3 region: CASSLRAGGTSGREHPYEQYF. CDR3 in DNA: TGCGCCAGCAGTCTCCGGGCCGGGGGAACTAGCGGGAGGGAGCACCCCTACGAGCAGTACTTC.